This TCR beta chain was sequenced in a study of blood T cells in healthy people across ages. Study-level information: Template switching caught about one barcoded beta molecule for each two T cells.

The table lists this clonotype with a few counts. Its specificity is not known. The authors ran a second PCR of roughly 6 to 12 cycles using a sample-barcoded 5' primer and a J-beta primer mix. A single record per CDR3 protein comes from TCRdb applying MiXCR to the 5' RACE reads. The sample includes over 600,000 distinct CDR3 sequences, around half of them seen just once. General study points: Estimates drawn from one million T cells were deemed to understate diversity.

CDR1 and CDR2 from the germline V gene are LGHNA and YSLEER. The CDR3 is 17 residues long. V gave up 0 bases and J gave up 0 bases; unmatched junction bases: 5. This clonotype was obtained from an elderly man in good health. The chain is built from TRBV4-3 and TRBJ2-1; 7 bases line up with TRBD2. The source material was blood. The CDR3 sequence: CASSQDWSGNSYNEQFF. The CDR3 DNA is TGCGCCAGCAGCCAAGATTGGAGCGGGAACTCCTACAATGAGCAGTTCTTC.